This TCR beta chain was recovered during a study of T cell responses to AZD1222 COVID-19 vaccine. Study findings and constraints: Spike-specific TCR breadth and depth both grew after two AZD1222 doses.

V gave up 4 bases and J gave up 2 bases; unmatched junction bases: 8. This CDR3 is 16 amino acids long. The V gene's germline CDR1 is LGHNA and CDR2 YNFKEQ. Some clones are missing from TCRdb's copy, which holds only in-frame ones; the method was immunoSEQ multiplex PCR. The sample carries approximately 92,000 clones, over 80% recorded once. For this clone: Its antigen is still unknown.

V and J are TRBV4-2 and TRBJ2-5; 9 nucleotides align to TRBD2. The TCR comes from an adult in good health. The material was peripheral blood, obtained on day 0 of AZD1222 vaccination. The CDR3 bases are TGTGCCAGCAGCCCTGGGACTAGCAGGGAACAAGAGACCCAGTACTTC. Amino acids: CASSPGTSREQETQYF.